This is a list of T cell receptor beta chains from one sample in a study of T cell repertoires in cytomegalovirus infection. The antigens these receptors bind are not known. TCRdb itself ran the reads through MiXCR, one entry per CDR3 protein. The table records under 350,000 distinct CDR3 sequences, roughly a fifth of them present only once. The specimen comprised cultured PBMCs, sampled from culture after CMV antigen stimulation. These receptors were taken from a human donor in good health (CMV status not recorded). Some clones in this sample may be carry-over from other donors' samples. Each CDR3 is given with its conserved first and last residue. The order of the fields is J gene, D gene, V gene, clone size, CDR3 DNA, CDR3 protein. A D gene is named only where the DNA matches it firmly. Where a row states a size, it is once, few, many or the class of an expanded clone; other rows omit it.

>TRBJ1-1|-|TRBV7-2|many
TGTGCCAGCACTAACAGCGGAACTGAAGCTTTCTTT
CASTNSGTEAFF
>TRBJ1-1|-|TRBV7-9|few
TGTGCCAGCAGCTTAGGTCGGGGGACGACTGAAGCTTTCTTT
CASSLGRGTTEAFF
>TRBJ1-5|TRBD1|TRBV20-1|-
TGCAGTGCTAGAGACGGAGGCGAGGGGGCCAATCAGCCCCAGCATTTT
CSARDGGEGANQPQHF
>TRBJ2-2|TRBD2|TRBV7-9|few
TGTGCCAGCAGCTTCGCTAGCGGGAGTGCCGGGCCCGGGGAGCTGTTTTTT
CASSFASGSAGPGELFF
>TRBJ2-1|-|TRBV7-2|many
TGTGCCAGCAGCTTAGTCACTTCTGGGGAGCAGTTCTTC
CASSLVTSGEQFF
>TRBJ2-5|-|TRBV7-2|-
TGTGCCAGCAGCCCCAGGACGCAAGAGACCCAGTACTTC
CASSPRTQETQYF
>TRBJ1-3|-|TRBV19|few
TGTGCCAGTAGTATCCCTGGTCGGCAGATCTCTGGAAACACCATATATTTT
CASSIPGRQISGNTIYF
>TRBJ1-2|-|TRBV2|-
TGTGCCAGCAGTGACAGGGGTTACGGCTACACCTTC
CASSDRGYGYTF
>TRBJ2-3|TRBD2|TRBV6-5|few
TGTGCCAGCAGTTACTCGATCCTGGGGGCTAGCGGGAGCAAGCAGTATTTT
CASSYSILGASGSKQYF
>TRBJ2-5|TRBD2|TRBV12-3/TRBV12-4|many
TGTGCCAGCAGTCCGAGCGGGAGGGAAGAGACCCAGTACTTC
CASSPSGREETQYF
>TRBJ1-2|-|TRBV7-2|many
TGTGCCAGCAACATTGAGGGACTTACCTATGGCTACACCTTC
CASNIEGLTYGYTF
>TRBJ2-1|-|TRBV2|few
TGTGCCAGCAGTGATTTCCGGCAAGGCCTACGGGAGCAGTTCTTC
CASSDFRQGLREQFF
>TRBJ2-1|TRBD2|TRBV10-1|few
TGCGCCAGCAGTGAGATCGGGCTAGCGGGAAATAATGAGCAGTTCTTC
CASSEIGLAGNNEQFF
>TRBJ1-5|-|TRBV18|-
TGTGCCAGCTCAACCAGTAGGGACCAGCCCCAGCATTTT
CASSTSRDQPQHF
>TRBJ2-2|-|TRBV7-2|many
TGTGCCAGCACCCCAGGCGGTGTGAACACCGGGGAGCTGTTTTTT
CASTPGGVNTGELFF
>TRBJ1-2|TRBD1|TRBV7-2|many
TGTGCCAGCAGCCCCCGGACAGGGGGCGGCTATGGCTACACCTTC
CASSPRTGGGYGYTF
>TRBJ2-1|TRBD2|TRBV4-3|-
TGCGCCAGCAGCCAAGCGGTGGCGGGAGTTGATGAGCAGTTCTTC
CASSQAVAGVDEQFF
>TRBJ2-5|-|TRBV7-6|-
TGTGCCAGCAGCTTAGGCTTCCAAGAGACCCAGTACTTC
CASSLGFQETQYF
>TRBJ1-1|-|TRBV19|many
TGTGCCAGTACTATGAGGGCAGGAATGAACACTGAAGCTTTCTTT
CASTMRAGMNTEAFF
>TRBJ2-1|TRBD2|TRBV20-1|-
TGCAGTGCTAGAGATAGCGGGACCCCCAATGAGCAGTTCTTC
CSARDSGTPNEQFF
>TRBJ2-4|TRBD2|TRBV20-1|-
TGCAGTGCTAGAAGGGGGACTAGCGGGATCTTGGTCGGCGGAAACATTCAGTACTTC
CSARRGTSGILVGGNIQYF
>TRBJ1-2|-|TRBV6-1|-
TGTGCCAGCAGTGAAAAGGGTGGTAGCTATGGCTACACCTTC
CASSEKGGSYGYTF
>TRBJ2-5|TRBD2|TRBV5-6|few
TGTGCCAGCAGCGCTAGCGGGAGAGGGCAAGAGACCCAGTACTTC
CASSASGRGQETQYF
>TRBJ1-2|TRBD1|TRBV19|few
TGTGCCAGTAGGGGACAGTCAGGCTATGGCTACACCTTC
CASRGQSGYGYTF
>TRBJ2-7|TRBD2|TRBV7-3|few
TGTGCCAGCAGTTACACCGGGACTAGCTCCGAGCAGTACTTC
CASSYTGTSSEQYF
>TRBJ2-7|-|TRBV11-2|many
TGTGCCAGCAGCTTATTTCCCCTCGGGGGGCCACCTCCCTACGAGCAGTACTTC
CASSLFPLGGPPPYEQYF
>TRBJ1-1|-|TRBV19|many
TGTGCCAGTAGTAAGGCCTCCAAGAACACTGAAGCTTTCTTT
CASSKASKNTEAFF
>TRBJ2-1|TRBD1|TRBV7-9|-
TGTGCCAGCACCCCGGACAGGGGGGAATACGATGAGCAGTTCTTC
CASTPDRGEYDEQFF
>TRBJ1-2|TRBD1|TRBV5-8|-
TGTGCCAGCACTCCAGGCCGGGACAGAACGGATGGCTACACCTTC
CASTPGRDRTDGYTF
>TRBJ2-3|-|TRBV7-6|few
TGTGCCAGCAGCGCACAGGCGGGGAGTAATTCCCCCACAGATACGCAGTATTTT
CASSAQAGSNSPTDTQYF
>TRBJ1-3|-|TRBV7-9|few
TGTGCCAGCAGCCCAGGCAGGGAATCTGGAAACACCATATATTTT
CASSPGRESGNTIYF
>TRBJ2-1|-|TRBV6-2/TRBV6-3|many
TGTGCCAGCAGTTCGTCCGGGACCCTCCCCGGGTATGAGCAGTTCTTC
CASSSSGTLPGYEQFF
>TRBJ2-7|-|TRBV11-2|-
-
CASSLVGSGNIF
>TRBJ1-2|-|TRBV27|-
TGTGCCAGCAGTTTCTCCCAGGGGAGCTATGGCTACACCTTC
CASSFSQGSYGYTF
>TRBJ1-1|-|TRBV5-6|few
TGTGCCAGTCGACGGGACACTGAAGCTTTCTTT
CASRRDTEAFF
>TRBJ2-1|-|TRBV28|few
TGTGCCAGCACCGCCTCTGGGGCCCGCTACAATGAGCAGTTCTTC
CASTASGARYNEQFF
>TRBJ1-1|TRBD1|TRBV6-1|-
TGTGCCAGCAGGCTCCGGGACAGGGGGCGAACTGAAGCTTTCTTT
CASRLRDRGRTEAFF
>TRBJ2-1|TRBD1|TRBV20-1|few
TGCAGTGCTAACCTAAGGACAGGCGATGAGCAGTTCTTC
CSANLRTGDEQFF
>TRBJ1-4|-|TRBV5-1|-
TGCGCCAGCAGCTTGGGTGACAGGACTGAAAAACTGTTTTTT
CASSLGDRTEKLFF
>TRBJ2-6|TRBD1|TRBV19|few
TGTGCCAGTAGCCCCGGGACAGGGTCCTCTGGGGCCAACGTCCTGACTTTC
CASSPGTGSSGANVLTF
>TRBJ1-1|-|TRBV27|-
TGTGCCAGCAGTTTATCGAAATTCAATGAAGCTTTCTTT
CASSLSKFNEAFF
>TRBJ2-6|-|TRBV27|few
TGTGCCAGCAGTTTATCGTTGCGTCTAGGGACTGGGGCCAACGTCCTGACTTTC
CASSLSLRLGTGANVLTF
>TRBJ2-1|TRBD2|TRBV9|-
TGTGCCAGCAGCCCCCGGACTAGCGGGCCTTACAATGAGCAGTTCTTC
CASSPRTSGPYNEQFF
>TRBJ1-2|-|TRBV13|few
TGTGCCAGCAGCCCGGGACGTGACTATGGCTACACCTTC
CASSPGRDYGYTF
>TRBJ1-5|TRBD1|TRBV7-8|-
TGTGCCAGCAGTTCTTCCGTAGACAGGGCTAACAATCAGCCCCAGCATTTT
CASSSSVDRANNQPQHF
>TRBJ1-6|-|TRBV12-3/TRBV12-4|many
TGTGCCAGCAGTTTCGGTGGCAGTCTAACACCCCTCCACTTT
CASSFGGSLTPLHF
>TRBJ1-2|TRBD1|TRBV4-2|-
TGTGCCAGCAGCCAAGATTCTGCGGGACAGAGTAACTATGGCTACACCTTC
CASSQDSAGQSNYGYTF
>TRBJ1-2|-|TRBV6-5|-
TGTGCCGGCCGGGGTAGCAGGGGTGGTGGCTACACCTTC
CAGRGSRGGGYTF
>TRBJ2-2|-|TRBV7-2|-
TGTGCCAGCAGCTTTATGGGTGACGGGGAGCTGTTTTTT
CASSFMGDGELFF
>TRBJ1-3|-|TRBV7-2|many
TGTGCCAGCAGCCCCACTCCGGGGGTCCCTGGAAACACCATATATTTT
CASSPTPGVPGNTIYF
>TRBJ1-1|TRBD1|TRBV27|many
TGTGCCAGCAGTGGATTGGGACAGGGAGGAGCTGAAGCTTTCTTT
CASSGLGQGGAEAFF
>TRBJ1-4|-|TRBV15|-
TGTGCCACCAGCAGAGTCGGGGAAGGTAATGAAAAACTGTTTTTT
CATSRVGEGNEKLFF
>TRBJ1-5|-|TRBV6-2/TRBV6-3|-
TGTGCCAGCAGTTACCAGGGTGAGGGACCCCAGCATTTT
CASSYQGEGPQHF